A single T cell receptor beta chain is shown here with its context. The target antigen is unknown. This sample was taken from a study of cytomegalovirus exposure and HLA in healthy donors. Donors consisted of healthy bone marrow donors. The V and J ends lost 0 bases and 2 bases, in that order; junction bases with no gene match: 8. CDR1 and CDR2 from the germline V gene are SGHTA and FQGNSA. The CDR3 spans 18 residues. 13 Jbeta primers and 60 Vbeta primers were used for the PCR. The data were produced by immunoSEQ multiplex PCR, yet TCRdb's version contains in-frame clones alone and is incomplete. The sample has 86,000 or so clones; about 85% are singletons. Points from the study as a whole: As a later analysis showed, several of the most significant clusters appeared to be linked to common viral pathogens. Within the data, a cluster of highly shared sequence variants was likely a sequencing artifact. TCR beta V- and J-gene trimming was later associated with a missense DCLRE1C variant.

The rearrangement links TRBV7-2 to TRBJ2-5; 11 bases map to TRBD1. Sequenced sample: PBMCs. This receptor was identified in a woman in her thirties or forties in good health and CMV-seropositive. The CDR3 here is CASSLASGTGGRQETQYF. The CDR3, as DNA: TGTGCCAGCAGCTTAGCGTCCGGGACAGGGGGGCGACAAGAGACCCAGTACTTC.